Only a few counts were recorded for the clone carrying this T cell receptor (beta chain). Its antigen remains unidentified. These data originate in a study of identical twins. Healthy Caucasians, and only they, were the donors. General study results and limits: Excess sharing by twins proved weaker in beta out-of-frame sequences. Out-of-frame alpha sequences shared between twins exhibited an excess of low generation probability.

In TCRdb, the 5' RACE reads were re-called with MiXCR into one record per CDR3 protein. The sample yields roughly 570,000 distinct CDR3 sequences, just under 10% seen once. V lost 1 base and J 4 bases, leaving 9 bases between the germline ends. CDR3 length: 15 residues. The germline CDR1 and CDR2 sequences are SGHDT and YYEEEE. The data also belong to a second study, concerning yellow fever vaccine responses in identical twins. That study reports: Each twin's T cell response to the vaccine was reported to look partly convergent and partly personalized.

The TCR sequence derives from a young woman in good health. The V and J genes are TRBV5-6 and TRBJ2-6; D unresolved. Sequencing used PBMCs. DNA for the CDR3: TGTGCCAGCAGCTTGCTTGAGGTCGGGGCCAACGTCCTGACTTTC. This translates into CASSLLEVGANVLTF. Variable domain in full (rest from reference TRBV5-6 and TRBJ2-6): DAGVTQSPTHLIKTRGQQVTLRCSPKSGHDTVSWYQQALGQGPQFIFQYYEEEERQRGNFPDRFSGHQFPNYSSELNVNALLLGDSALYLCASSLLEVGANVLTFGAGSRLTVL.